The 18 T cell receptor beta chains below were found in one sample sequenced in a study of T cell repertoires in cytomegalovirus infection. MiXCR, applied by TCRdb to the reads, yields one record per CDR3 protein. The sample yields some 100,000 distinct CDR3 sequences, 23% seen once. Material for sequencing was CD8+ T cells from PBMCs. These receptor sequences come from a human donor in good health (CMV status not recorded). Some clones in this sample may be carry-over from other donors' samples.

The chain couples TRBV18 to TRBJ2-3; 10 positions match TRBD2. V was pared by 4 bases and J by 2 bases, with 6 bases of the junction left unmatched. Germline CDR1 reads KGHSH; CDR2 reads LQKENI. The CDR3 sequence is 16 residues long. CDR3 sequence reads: CASSLGLAEITDTQYF. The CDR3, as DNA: TGTGCCAGCTCACTCGGACTAGCGGAAATCACAGATACGCAGTATTTT.

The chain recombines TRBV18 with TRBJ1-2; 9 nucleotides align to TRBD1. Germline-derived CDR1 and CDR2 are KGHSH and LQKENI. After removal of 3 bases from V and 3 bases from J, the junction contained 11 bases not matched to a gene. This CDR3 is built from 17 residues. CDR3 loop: CASSPPGTGWPDYGYTF. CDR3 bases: TGTGCCAGCTCACCGCCCGGGACAGGGTGGCCTGACTATGGCTACACCTTC.

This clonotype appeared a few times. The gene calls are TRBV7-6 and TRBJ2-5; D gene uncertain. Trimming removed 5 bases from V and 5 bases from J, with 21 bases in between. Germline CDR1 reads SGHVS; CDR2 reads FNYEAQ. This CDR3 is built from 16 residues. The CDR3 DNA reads TGTGCCAGCAGCCCATCCATGCGGACCGGGCGGGAGACCCAGTACTTC. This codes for CASSPSMRTGRETQYF.

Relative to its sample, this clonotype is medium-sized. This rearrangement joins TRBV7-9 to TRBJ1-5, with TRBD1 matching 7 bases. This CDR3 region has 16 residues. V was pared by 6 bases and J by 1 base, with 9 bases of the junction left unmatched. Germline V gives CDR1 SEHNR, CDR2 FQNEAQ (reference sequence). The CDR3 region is CASSSDREESNQPQHF. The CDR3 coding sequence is TGTGCCAGCAGTTCCGACAGGGAGGAGAGCAATCAGCCCCAGCATTTT.

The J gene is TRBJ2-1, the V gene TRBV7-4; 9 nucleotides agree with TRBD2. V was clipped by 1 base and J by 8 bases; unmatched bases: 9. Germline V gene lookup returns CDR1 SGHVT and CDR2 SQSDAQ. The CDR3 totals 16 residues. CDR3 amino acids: CASSLDFRGGADEQFF. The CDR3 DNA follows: TGTGCCAGCAGCTTAGATTTCCGCGGGGGGGCGGATGAGCAGTTCTTC.

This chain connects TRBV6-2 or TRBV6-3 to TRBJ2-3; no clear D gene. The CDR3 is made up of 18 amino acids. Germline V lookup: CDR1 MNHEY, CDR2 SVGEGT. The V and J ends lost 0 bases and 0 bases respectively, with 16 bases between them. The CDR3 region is CASSYSPWADASTDTQYF. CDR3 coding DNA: TGTGCCAGCAGTTACTCGCCGTGGGCAGATGCTAGCACAGATACGCAGTATTTT.

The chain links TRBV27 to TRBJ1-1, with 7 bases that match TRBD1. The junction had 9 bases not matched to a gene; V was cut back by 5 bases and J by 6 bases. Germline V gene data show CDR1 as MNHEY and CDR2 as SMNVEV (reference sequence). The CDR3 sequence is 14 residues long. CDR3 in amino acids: CASSLRQGGSEAFF. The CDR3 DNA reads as TGTGCCAGCAGTCTCCGACAGGGCGGTTCTGAAGCTTTCTTT.

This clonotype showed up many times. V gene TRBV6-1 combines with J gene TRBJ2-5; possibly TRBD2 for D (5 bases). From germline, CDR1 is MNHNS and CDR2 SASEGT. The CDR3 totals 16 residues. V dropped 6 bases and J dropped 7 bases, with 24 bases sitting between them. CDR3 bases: TGTGCCAGCAGAAATAACCGGGTGAGGGCGAATGGGACCCAGTACTTC. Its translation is CASRNNRVRANGTQYF.

The CDR3 reads CASSGFTGLGTEAFF. DNA of the CDR3: TGTGCCAGCAGTGGGTTTACAGGGTTAGGCACTGAAGCTTTCTTT. The rearrangement links TRBV6-1 to TRBJ1-1; a weak D match, TRBD1 (6 bases). Germline CDR1 and CDR2: MNHNS and SASEGT. The V gene lost 4 bases and the J gene lost 4 bases, with 16 bases spanning the gap. CDR3 size: 15 residues.

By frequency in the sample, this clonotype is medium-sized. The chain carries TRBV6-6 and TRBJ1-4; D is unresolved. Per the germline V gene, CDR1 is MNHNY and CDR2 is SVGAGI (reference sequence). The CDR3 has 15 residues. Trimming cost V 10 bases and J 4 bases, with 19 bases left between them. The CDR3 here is CATTGSVQNNEKLFF. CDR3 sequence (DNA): TGTGCCACTACGGGGTCAGTCCAAAATAATGAAAAACTGTTTTTT.

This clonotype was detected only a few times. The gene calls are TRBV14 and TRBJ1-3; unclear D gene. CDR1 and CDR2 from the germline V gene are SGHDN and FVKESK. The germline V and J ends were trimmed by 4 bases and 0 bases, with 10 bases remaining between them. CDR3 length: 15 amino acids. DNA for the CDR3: TGTGCCAGCAGCCCCTGGGCGAGCTCTGGAAACACCATATATTTT. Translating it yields CASSPWASSGNTIYF.

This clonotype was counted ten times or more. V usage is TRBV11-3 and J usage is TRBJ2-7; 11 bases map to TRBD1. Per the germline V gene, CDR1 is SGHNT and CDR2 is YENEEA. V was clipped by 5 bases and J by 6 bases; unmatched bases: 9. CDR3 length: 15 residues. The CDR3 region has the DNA TGTGCCAGCAGCCCACCGGACAGGGGGCTGATCGAGCAGTACTTC. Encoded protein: CASSPPDRGLIEQYF.

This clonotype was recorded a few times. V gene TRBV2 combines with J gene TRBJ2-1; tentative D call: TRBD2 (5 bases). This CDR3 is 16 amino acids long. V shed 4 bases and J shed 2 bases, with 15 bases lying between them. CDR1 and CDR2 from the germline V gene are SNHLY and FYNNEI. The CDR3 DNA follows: TGTGCCAGCAGTGCTAGGGAGCGGCACACCTACAATGAGCAGTTCTTC. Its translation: CASSARERHTYNEQFF.

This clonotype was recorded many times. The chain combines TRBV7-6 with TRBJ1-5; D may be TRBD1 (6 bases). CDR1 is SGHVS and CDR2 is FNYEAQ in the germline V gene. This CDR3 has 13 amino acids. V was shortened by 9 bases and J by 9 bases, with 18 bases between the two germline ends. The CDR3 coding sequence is TGTGCCAGTGGACGGGACACGTCCTGGCCCCAGCATTTT. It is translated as CASGRDTSWPQHF.

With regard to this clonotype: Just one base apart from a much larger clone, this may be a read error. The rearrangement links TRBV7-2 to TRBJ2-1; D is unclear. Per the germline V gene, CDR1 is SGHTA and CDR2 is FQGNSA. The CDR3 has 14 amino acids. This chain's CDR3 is CASNLVVGRSPQFF. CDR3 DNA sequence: TGTGCCAGCAACTTAGTTGTGGGCCGTAGCCCACAGTTCTTC.

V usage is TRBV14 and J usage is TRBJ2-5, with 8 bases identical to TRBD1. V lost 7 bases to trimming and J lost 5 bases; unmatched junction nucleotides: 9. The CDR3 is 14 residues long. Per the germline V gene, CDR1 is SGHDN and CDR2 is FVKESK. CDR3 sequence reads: CASTKTGVGETQYF. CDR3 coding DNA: TGTGCCAGCACTAAGACAGGGGTCGGGGAGACCCAGTACTTC.

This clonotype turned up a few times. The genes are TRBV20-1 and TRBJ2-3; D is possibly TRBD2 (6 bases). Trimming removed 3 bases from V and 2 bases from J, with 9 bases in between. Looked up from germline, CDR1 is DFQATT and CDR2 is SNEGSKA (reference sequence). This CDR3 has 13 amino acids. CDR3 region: CSASLAVTDTQYF. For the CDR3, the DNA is TGCAGTGCTAGTTTAGCGGTCACAGATACGCAGTATTTT.

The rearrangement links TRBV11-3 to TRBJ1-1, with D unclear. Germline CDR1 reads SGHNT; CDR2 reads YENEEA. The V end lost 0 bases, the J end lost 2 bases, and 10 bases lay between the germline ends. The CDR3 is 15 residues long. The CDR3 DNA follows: TGTGCCAGCAGCTTAGATGATTACGGCAACACTGAAGCTTTCTTT. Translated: CASSLDDYGNTEAFF.